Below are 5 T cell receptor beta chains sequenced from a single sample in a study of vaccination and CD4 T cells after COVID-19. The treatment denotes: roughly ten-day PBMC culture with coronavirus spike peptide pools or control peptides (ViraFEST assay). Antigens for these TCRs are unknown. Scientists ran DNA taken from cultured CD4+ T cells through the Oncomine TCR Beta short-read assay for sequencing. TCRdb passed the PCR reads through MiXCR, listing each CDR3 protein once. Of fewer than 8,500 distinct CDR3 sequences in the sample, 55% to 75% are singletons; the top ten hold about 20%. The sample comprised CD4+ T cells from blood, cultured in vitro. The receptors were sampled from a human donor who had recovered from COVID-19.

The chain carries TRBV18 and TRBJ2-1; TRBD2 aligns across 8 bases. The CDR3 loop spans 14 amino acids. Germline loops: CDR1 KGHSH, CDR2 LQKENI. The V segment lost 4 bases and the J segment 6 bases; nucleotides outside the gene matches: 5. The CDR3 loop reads CASSRGLASNEQFF. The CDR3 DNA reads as TGTGCCAGCTCACGAGGACTAGCTAGCAATGAGCAGTTCTTC.

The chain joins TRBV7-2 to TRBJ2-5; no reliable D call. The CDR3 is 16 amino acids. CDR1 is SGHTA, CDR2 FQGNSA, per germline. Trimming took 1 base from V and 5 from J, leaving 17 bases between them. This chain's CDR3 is CASSLVVGSGSETQYF. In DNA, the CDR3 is TGTGCCAGCAGCTTAGTAGTCGGTTCTGGCAGCGAGACCCAGTACTTC.

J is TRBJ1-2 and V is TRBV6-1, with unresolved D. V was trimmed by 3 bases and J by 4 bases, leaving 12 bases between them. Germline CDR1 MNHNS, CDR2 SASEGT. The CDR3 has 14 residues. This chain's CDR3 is CASSDPREVYGYTF. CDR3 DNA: TGTGCCAGCAGTGACCCCCGGGAAGTCTATGGCTACACCTTC.

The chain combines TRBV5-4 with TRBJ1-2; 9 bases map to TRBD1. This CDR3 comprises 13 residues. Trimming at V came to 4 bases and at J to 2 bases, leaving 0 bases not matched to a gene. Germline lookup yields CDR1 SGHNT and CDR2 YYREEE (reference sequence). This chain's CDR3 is CASSGQGNYGYTF. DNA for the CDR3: TGTGCCAGCAGCGGACAGGGGAACTATGGCTACACCTTC.

In DNA, the CDR3 is TGTGCCAGCAGCAAAGTGGGGGGGGCTGGTGCTTACACCGGGGAGCTGTTTTTT. Residues: CASSKVGGAGAYTGELFF. The rearrangement joins TRBV21-1 to TRBJ2-2; TRBD1 is the table's D call and was not checked against the DNA. TRBV21-1 is designated a pseudogene. The CDR3 is 18 residues long.